This T cell receptor (beta chain) was retrieved from a study of blood T cell repertoires in COVID-19. Study overall: Spain, Italy and the United States supplied samples that represented acute and convalescent COVID-19. The cDNA or gDNA used as material had been derived from T cells, B-cell-depleted T cells, or PBMCs.

In the source study's methods: Reference gene primer amplification gave estimated nucleated cell counts. Clones were read by immunoSEQ multiplex PCR, and TCRdb kept only the in-frame ones, dropping some. V, J and clone size reflect that table, while D and trimming were determined from the DNA. This table holds under 80,000 clones, around four fifths found once. Trimming took off 3 bases at V and 1 base at J, with 13 bases between the two ends. Germline CDR1 and CDR2: SGHRS and YFSETQ. The CDR3 is made up of 16 amino acids. The chain links TRBV5-1 to TRBJ2-2, with no clear D. The sequenced sample was peripheral blood. The receptor's source is a man between 65 and 79 years old with acute or convalescent COVID-19. In DNA form, the CDR3 reads TGCGCCAGCAGCTCCCTGGTTACGGGGAACACCGGGGAGCTGTTTTTT. Amino acids: CASSSLVTGNTGELFF.